Below, 21 T cell receptor beta chains from the same sample are listed, as sequenced in a study of blood T cell repertoires in COVID-19. Clones were sequenced by immunoSEQ multiplex PCR, and TCRdb holds only the in-frame ones, with some missing. This sample has roughly 250,000 clones; more than 75% occur once, and the top ten carry about 2.5%. Sequencing was carried out using PBMCs or T cells enriched from blood (not recorded which). All receptors derive from a woman in her forties with acute COVID-19.

The chain links TRBV19 to TRBJ1-1; possibly TRBD1 for D (6 bases). CDR3 size: 14 residues. The V gene lost 4 bases and the J gene lost 6 bases, with 15 bases spanning the gap. Per germline, CDR1 LNHDA and CDR2 SQIVND (reference sequence). The chain's CDR3 is CASSTATGSPEAFF. As DNA, the CDR3 is TGTGCCAGTAGTACAGCAACAGGGTCACCTGAAGCTTTCTTT.

This chain connects TRBV7-9 to TRBJ2-3; TRBD1 is a possible D gene (6 bases). CDR1 and CDR2 (germline): SEHNR, FQNEAQ (reference sequence). The CDR3 covers 15 residues. Trimming left V 1 base short and J 3 bases short, with 11 bases between. Written as DNA, the CDR3 is TGTGCCAGCAGCTTAGTACAGGGTTTAACAGATACGCAGTATTTT. It codes for CASSLVQGLTDTQYF.

This clone showed up just once. The V gene is TRBV12-3 or TRBV12-4, the J gene TRBJ1-6; 7 bases agree with TRBD1. Losses at the gene ends were 5 bases for V and 10 bases for J; bases not matched to a gene: 5. The CDR3 has 13 amino acids. CDR3 region: CASSIGGRSPLHF. In nucleotides, the CDR3 is TGTGCCAGCAGTATAGGGGGCAGGTCACCCCTCCACTTT.

The gene calls are TRBV6-8 and TRBJ1-2; D unclear. The CDR3 length is 14 residues. The germline CDR1 and CDR2 sequences are MNHGY and SAAAGT. Between the trimmed V and J ends, which lost 6 bases and 4 bases, there was a span of 15 bases. The CDR3 is CASSLPREGYGYTF. As DNA, the CDR3 is TGTGCCAGCAGCCTCCCCCGGGAGGGCTATGGCTACACCTTC.

V gene TRBV2 combines with J gene TRBJ2-1; 7 positions agree with TRBD2. The CDR3 extends over 15 amino acids. Per the germline V gene, CDR1 is SNHLY and CDR2 is FYNNEI. Germline trimming cut 7 bases from V and 5 bases from J; bases unmatched to any gene: 11. CDR3: CASNRLARTNNEQFF. The CDR3 DNA reads TGTGCCAGCAACAGACTAGCCCGAACCAACAATGAGCAGTTCTTC.

The rearrangement joins TRBV5-1 to TRBJ1-5; 9 bases line up with TRBD1. This CDR3 is 15 amino acids long. CDR1 is SGHRS, CDR2 YFSETQ, per germline. Trimming took 4 bases from V and 3 from J; bases not matched to a gene: 5. CDR3 nucleotides: TGCGCCAGCAGCCGCGGGACAGGGCTCAATCAGCCCCAGCATTTT. Translated, it gives CASSRGTGLNQPQHF.

The V call is TRBV27, the J call TRBJ2-3, with 9 bases fitting TRBD1. Unmatched junction bases numbered 10, after V lost 3 bases and J lost 6 bases. Germline V lookup: CDR1 MNHEY, CDR2 SMNVEV (reference sequence). This CDR3 comprises 16 residues. The CDR3 DNA follows: TGTGCCAGCAGTTTCTATCGAGGGACAGGGCCGGATACGCAGTATTTT. This gives the protein CASSFYRGTGPDTQYF.

This sequence joins TRBV6-1 and TRBJ2-7, with TRBD2 identical over 8 bases. CDR1 and CDR2 (germline): MNHNS, SASEGT. V shed 2 bases, J shed 0 bases, and the junction held 6 bases outside the gene matches. The CDR3 totals 16 residues. CDR3: CASSEPGGRSSYEQYF. In nucleotides, the CDR3 is TGTGCCAGCAGTGAACCCGGCGGGAGGAGCTCCTACGAGCAGTACTTC.

The CDR3: CASARDSGAGVLYNEQFF. For the CDR3, the DNA is TGTGCCAGCGCCCGGGACTCAGGGGCGGGGGTTCTGTACAATGAGCAGTTCTTC. This chain joins TRBV9 and TRBJ2-1; possible D gene TRBD2, 7 bases. Germline assignment: CDR1 SGDLS and CDR2 YYNGEE. The ends were cut back, 7 bases at V and 4 bases at J, with 27 bases in the middle. The CDR3 extends over 18 amino acids.

The chain uses TRBV7-3 and TRBJ2-1, with 9 nucleotides matching TRBD1. V gave up 5 bases and J gave up 5 bases; unmatched junction bases: 4. CDR3 length: 14 residues. The germline V gene has CDR1 SGHTA and CDR2 FQGTGA. The CDR3 region has the DNA TGTGCCAGCAGCCCCGGACAGGGGCACAATGAGCAGTTCTTC. It is translated as CASSPGQGHNEQFF.

The V gene is TRBV4-1, the J gene TRBJ1-2, with a tentative D call TRBD1 (5 bases). Germline V gives CDR1 MGHRA, CDR2 YSYEKL. The CDR3 runs to 15 residues. Trimming stripped 4 bases from V and 4 bases from J, with 16 bases between. This chain's CDR3 is CASSLKPGLTYGYTF. Here the CDR3 DNA reads TGCGCCAGCAGCCTTAAGCCGGGACTGACCTATGGCTACACCTTC.

In this sample, this clone turned up many times. The rearrangement links TRBV5-5 to TRBJ1-3, with D possibly matching TRBD1 (5 bases). The CDR3 extends over 15 amino acids. Germline CDR1 SGHKS, CDR2 YYEKEE (reference sequence). The ends were cut back, 1 base at V and 0 bases at J, with 8 bases in the middle. The CDR3 region has the DNA TGTGCCAGCAGCTTGTTCAGGGACTCTGGAAACACCATATATTTT. This encodes CASSLFRDSGNTIYF. Using reference TRBV5-5 and TRBJ1-3 for the parts outside the CDR3, the full variable domain is DAGVTQSPTHLIKTRGQQVTLRCSPISGHKSVSWYQQVLGQGPQFIFQYYEKEERGRGNFPDRFSARQFPNYSSELNVNALLLGDSALYLCASSLFRDSGNTIYFGEGSWLTVV.

The chain couples TRBV27 to TRBJ2-3, with D possibly TRBD2 on 5 matching bases. The CDR3 is 15 amino acids. The germline CDR1 and CDR2 sequences are MNHEY and SMNVEV (reference sequence). Trimming took off 6 bases at V and 0 bases at J, with 13 bases between the two ends. CDR3 region: CASSSGESSTDTQYF. CDR3 sequence (DNA): TGTGCCAGCAGCTCCGGGGAGTCTAGCACAGATACGCAGTATTTT.

The chain uses TRBV27 and TRBJ1-2; 9 bases line up with TRBD1. V lost 1 base, J lost 7 bases, and 4 bases stayed unmatched. Germline assignment: CDR1 MNHEY and CDR2 SMNVEV (reference sequence). This CDR3 contains 14 residues. The CDR3 loop reads CASSLWGQGGGYTF. In DNA form, the CDR3 reads TGTGCCAGCAGTTTATGGGGACAGGGAGGTGGCTACACCTTC.

The genes are TRBV7-2 and TRBJ2-3; 8 nucleotides agree with TRBD1. The CDR3 length is 17 residues. Germline V gives CDR1 SGHTA, CDR2 FQGNSA. V lost 2 bases, J lost 4 bases, and 11 bases stayed unmatched. DNA of the CDR3: TGTGCCAGCAGCTTATGGGACCGGCAGGGGGCCCCAGATACGCAGTATTTT. Translating gives CASSLWDRQGAPDTQYF.

The J gene is TRBJ2-3, the V gene TRBV27; unclear D gene. CDR1 and CDR2 from the germline V gene are MNHEY and SMNVEV (reference sequence). Trimming took off 6 bases at V and 6 bases at J, with 10 bases between the two ends. The CDR3 is 12 residues long. The CDR3 here is CASSLLGDTQYF. In DNA, the CDR3 is TGTGCCAGCAGCCTCCTCGGGGATACGCAGTATTTT.

The rearrangement joins TRBV2 to TRBJ1-1; no firm D call. This CDR3 is built from 15 residues. V lost 2 bases and J lost 1, with 11 bases in between. Germline V CDR1 and CDR2: SNHLY, FYNNEI. CDR3 loop: CASSEQAAWNTEAFF. For the CDR3, the DNA is TGTGCCAGCAGTGAACAGGCAGCCTGGAACACTGAAGCTTTCTTT.

The genes are TRBV15 and TRBJ1-3, with D hard to call. With 2 bases removed from V and 0 bases from J, the gap between germline ends came to 11 bases. Germline loops: CDR1 LNHNV, CDR2 YYDKDF (reference sequence). This CDR3 comprises 16 residues. CDR3 amino acids: CATSRMRRGSGNTIYF. CDR3 sequence (DNA): TGTGCCACCAGCAGAATGCGCCGGGGCTCTGGAAACACCATATATTTT.

This chain connects TRBV23-1 to TRBJ1-4; D might be TRBD1 (6 bases). TRBV23-1 is noted as an ORF with a role that remains uncertain. This CDR3 region has 15 residues. V lost 2 bases and J lost 3, with 10 bases in between. The CDR3 region is CASSQRTAANEKLFF. The CDR3, as DNA: TGCGCCAGCAGTCAACGGACAGCTGCTAATGAAAAACTGTTTTTT.

The CDR3: CASSLSSRAGSRGYTF. The CDR3 bases are TGCGCCAGCAGCTTGAGTTCCAGGGCCGGGTCCCGTGGCTACACCTTC. This chain links TRBV5-1 with TRBJ1-2; weak D call: TRBD1 (5 bases). Per germline, CDR1 SGHRS and CDR2 YFSETQ. This CDR3 is 16 amino acids long. V gave up 1 base and J gave up 7 bases, with 20 bases separating them.

The chain links TRBV3-1 (or the pseudogene TRBV3-2) to TRBJ1-6; 9 bases match TRBD1. This CDR3 comprises 17 residues. CDR1 LGHDT and CDR2 YNNKEL come from the germline V gene (reference sequence). The J segment lost 9 bases and the V segment lost 1 base, leaving 10 bases of the junction unmatched. Here the CDR3 reads CASSQAPRDRVSSPLHF. CDR3 nucleotide sequence: TGTGCCAGCAGCCAAGCCCCCCGGGACAGGGTAAGTTCACCCCTCCACTTT.